This T cell receptor (beta chain) came from a study of shared clonotypes between healthy human individuals. Germline V gene sequence: CDR1 SNHLY, CDR2 FYNNEI. Trimming left V 4 bases short and J 3 bases short, with 7 bases between. The CDR3 loop spans 13 amino acids. Study-level results: Sequencing depth was predicted to influence how clonotypes are shared among donors.

For unsorted PBMC, roughly 270 ng DNA per replicate equaled about 30,000 T cell genomes. Generated by immunoSEQ multiplex PCR, the TCRdb table keeps only in-frame clones and is missing some. The repertoire holds about half a million clones, with around 79% as singletons. This clone was seen only a few times. Its antigen is unknown. This receptor was taken from a woman between 40 and 55 years old in good health. Some clones in this sample may be carry-over from other donors' samples. The sequencing input was PBMCs. The rearrangement uses TRBV2 and TRBJ1-5, with D possibly TRBD1 on 5 matching bases. The CDR3 here is CASSAGHNQPQHF. The CDR3 coding sequence is TGTGCCAGCAGTGCAGGGCACAATCAGCCCCAGCATTTT.